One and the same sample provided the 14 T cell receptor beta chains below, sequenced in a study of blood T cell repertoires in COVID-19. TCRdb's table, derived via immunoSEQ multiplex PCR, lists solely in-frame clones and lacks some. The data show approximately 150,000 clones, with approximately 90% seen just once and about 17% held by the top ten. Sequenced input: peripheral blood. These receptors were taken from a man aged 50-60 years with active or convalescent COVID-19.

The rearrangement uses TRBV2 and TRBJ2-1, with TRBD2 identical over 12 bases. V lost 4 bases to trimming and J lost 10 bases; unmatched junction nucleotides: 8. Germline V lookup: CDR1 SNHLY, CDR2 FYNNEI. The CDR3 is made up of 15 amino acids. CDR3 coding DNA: TGTGCCAGCAGTGTCGCTAGCGGGGGGGCGTGGGAGCAGTTCTTC. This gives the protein CASSVASGGAWEQFF.

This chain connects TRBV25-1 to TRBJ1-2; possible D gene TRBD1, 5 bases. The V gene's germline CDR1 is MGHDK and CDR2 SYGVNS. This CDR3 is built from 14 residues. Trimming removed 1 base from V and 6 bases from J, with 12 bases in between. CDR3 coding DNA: TGTGCCAGCAGTGAATGGGGGGAATCCCATGGCTACACCTTC. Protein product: CASSEWGESHGYTF.

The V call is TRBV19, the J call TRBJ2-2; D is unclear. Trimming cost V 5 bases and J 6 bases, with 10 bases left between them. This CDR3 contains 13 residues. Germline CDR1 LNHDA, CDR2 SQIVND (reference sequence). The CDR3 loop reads CASSAQWSGELFF. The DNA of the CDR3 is TGTGCCAGTAGTGCCCAGTGGTCCGGGGAGCTGTTTTTT.

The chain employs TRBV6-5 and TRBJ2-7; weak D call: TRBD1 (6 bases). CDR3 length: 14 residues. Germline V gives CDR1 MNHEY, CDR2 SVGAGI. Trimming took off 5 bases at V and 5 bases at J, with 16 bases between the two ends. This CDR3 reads CASSKTGFSDEQYF. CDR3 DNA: TGTGCCAGCAGTAAAACAGGGTTTTCGGACGAGCAGTACTTC.

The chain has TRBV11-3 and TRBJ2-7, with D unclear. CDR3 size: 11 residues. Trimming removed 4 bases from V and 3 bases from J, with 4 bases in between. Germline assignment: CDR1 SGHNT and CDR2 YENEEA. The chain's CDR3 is CASSYGYEQYF. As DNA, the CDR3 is TGTGCCAGCAGCTACGGCTACGAGCAGTACTTC.

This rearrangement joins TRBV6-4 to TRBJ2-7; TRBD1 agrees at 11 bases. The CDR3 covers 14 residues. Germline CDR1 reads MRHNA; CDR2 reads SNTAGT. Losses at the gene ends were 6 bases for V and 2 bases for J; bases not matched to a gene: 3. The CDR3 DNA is TGTGCCAGCAGAGAGGGACAGGGGGCCTACGAGCAGTACTTC. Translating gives CASREGQGAYEQYF.

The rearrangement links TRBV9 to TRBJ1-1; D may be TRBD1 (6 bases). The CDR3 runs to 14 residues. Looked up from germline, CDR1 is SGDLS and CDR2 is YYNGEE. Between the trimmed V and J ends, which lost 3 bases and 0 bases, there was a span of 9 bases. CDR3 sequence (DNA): TGTGCCAGCAGCGGGACAGTTTTGAACACTGAAGCTTTCTTT. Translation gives CASSGTVLNTEAFF.

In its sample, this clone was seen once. As DNA, the CDR3 is TGCGCCAGCAGCCCCGATGGACAGGGGGCGATTGGCACAGATACGCAGTATTTT. It yields the protein CASSPDGQGAIGTDTQYF. V gene TRBV5-1 combines with J gene TRBJ2-3, with TRBD1 matching over 11 bases. Trimming cost V 4 bases and J 1 base; bases outside gene matches: 11. The CDR3 is 18 amino acids. Germline V CDR1 and CDR2: SGHRS, YFSETQ.

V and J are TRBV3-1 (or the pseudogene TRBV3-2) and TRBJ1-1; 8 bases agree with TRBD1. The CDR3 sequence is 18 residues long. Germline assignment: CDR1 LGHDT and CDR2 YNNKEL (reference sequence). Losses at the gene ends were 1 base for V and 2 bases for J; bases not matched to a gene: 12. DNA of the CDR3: TGTGCCAGCAGCCAAGGTCTCCAGGGGGCCTCCGATAACACTGAAGCTTTCTTT. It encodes CASSQGLQGASDNTEAFF.

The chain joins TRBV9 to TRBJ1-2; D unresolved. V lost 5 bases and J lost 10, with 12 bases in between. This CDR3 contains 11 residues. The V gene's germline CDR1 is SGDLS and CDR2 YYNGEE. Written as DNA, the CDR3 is TGTGCCAGCAGTCGATCCATGGCCTACACCTTC. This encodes CASSRSMAYTF.

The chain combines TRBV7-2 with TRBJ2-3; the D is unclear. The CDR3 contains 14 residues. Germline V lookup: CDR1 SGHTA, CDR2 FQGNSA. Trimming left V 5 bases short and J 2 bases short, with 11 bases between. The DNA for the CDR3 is TGTGCCAGCAGCCCACACTATAACACAGATACGCAGTATTTT. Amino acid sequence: CASSPHYNTDTQYF.

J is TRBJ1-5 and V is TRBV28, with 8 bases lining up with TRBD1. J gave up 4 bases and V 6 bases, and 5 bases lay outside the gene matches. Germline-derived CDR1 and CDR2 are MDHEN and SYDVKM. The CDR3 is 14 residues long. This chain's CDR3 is CASRRQGSNQPQHF. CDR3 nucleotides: TGTGCCAGCAGAAGACAGGGGTCTAATCAGCCCCAGCATTTT.

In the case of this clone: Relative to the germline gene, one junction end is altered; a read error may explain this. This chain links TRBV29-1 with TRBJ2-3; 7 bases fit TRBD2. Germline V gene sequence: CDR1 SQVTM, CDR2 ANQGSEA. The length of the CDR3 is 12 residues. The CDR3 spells CSALTSKDTQYF. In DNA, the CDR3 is TGCAGCGCGCTGACTAGCAAAGATACGCAGTATTTT.

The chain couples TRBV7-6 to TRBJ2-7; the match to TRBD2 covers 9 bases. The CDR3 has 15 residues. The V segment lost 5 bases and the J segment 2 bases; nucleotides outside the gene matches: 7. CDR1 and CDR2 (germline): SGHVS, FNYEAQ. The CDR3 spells CASSLLAGVTYEQYF. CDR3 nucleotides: TGTGCCAGCAGCCTACTAGCGGGCGTCACCTACGAGCAGTACTTC.